The 19 T cell receptor beta chains given below trace back to one sample, sequenced in a study of cytomegalovirus exposure and HLA in healthy donors. The repertoire was sequenced with immunoSEQ multiplex PCR; TCRdb's copy has only in-frame clones and lacks some. The data show 90,000 to 150,000 clones, with 86% seen just once and approximately 4.9% held by the top ten. Material: PBMCs. These receptor sequences come from a man younger than 35 in good health and CMV-seronegative.

This chain connects TRBV11-2 to TRBJ1-5; TRBD1 might be the D (6 bases). The CDR3 spans 14 residues. V was shortened by 4 bases and J by 4 bases, with 11 bases between the two germline ends. CDR1 is SGHAT, CDR2 FQNNGV, per germline. The CDR3, as DNA: TGTGCCAGCAGCTCGGGACACTTAAATCAGCCCCAGCATTTT. This encodes CASSSGHLNQPQHF.

This CDR3 is CASRDRAGGNSPLHF. The CDR3 DNA reads TGTGCCAGCAGAGACAGGGCGGGAGGAAATTCACCCCTCCACTTT. J is TRBJ1-6 and V is TRBV2; 7 bases are a match to TRBD1. V shed 6 bases, J shed 7 bases, and the junction held 9 bases outside the gene matches. This CDR3 has 15 amino acids. Germline CDR1 is SNHLY and CDR2 is FYNNEI.

The rearrangement links TRBV5-1 to TRBJ1-4, with 9 bases lining up with TRBD1. The CDR3 has 14 residues. V gave up 4 bases and J gave up 5 bases; unmatched junction bases: 3. Per the germline V gene, CDR1 is SGHRS and CDR2 is YFSETQ. Here the CDR3 DNA reads TGCGCCAGCAGCCCGGGACAGGGCAATGAAAAACTGTTTTTT. Residues: CASSPGQGNEKLFF.

This chain uses TRBV5-1 with TRBJ1-2, with D maybe TRBD1 (6 bases). This CDR3 contains 13 residues. The germline V gene encodes CDR1 SGHRS and CDR2 YFSETQ. The germline V and J ends were trimmed by 0 bases and 8 bases, with 11 bases remaining between them. The CDR3, as DNA: TGCGCCAGCAGCTTGGGACAGGCCTGGGGCTACACCTTC. Amino acids: CASSLGQAWGYTF.

This chain uses TRBV9 with TRBJ2-1; possible D gene TRBD2, 5 bases. Deletions cut 4 bases from V and 7 bases from J, with 15 bases between. Germline-derived CDR1 and CDR2 are SGDLS and YYNGEE. The CDR3 consists of 14 residues. Written as DNA, the CDR3 is TGTGCCAGCAGCCCCCGGGTAGCGTGGAATGAGCAGTTCTTC. It encodes CASSPRVAWNEQFF.

This chain links TRBV5-1 with TRBJ1-3; D gene ambiguous. The germline V gene has CDR1 SGHRS and CDR2 YFSETQ. The CDR3 extends over 15 amino acids. V dropped 0 bases and J dropped 0 bases, with 7 bases sitting between them. The CDR3 loop reads CASSLGGYSGNTIYF. Here the CDR3 DNA reads TGCGCCAGCAGCTTGGGCGGGTACTCTGGAAACACCATATATTTT.

The chain joins TRBV5-6 to TRBJ2-3, with a tentative D call TRBD2 (6 bases). Between the trimmed V and J ends, which lost 2 bases and 8 bases, there was a span of 21 bases. This CDR3 is built from 16 residues. Germline V gene data show CDR1 as SGHDT and CDR2 as YYEEEE. The CDR3 DNA reads TGTGCCAGCAGCTTCAACCGGGACGGGGGTTACGGTACGCAGTATTTT. Its protein is CASSFNRDGGYGTQYF.

This CDR3 reads CASRTNQGSGELFF. The CDR3 DNA reads as TGTGCCAGCAGGACGAATCAGGGGTCCGGGGAGCTGTTTTTT. The chain has TRBV6-5 and TRBJ2-2, with D perhaps matching TRBD1 (6 bases). The V gene's germline CDR1 is MNHEY and CDR2 SVGAGI. The CDR3 sequence is 14 residues long. The V end was cut by 6 bases, the J end by 6 bases, with 14 bases between.

The chain employs TRBV10-3 and TRBJ2-6; tentatively, D is TRBD1 (5 bases). The germline V gene has CDR1 ENHRY and CDR2 SYGVKD. V was clipped by 8 bases and J by 1 base, with 15 bases between them. This CDR3 spans 16 amino acids. The CDR3 region has the DNA TGTGCCATCCGAGCCCAAAGACAGTCTGGGGCCAACGTCCTGACTTTC. Protein sequence: CAIRAQRQSGANVLTF.

This clone appeared once. The chain combines TRBV28 with TRBJ1-2, with 11 nucleotides matching TRBD1. This CDR3 contains 15 residues. Germline V gives CDR1 MDHEN, CDR2 SYDVKM. J gave up 6 bases and V 4 bases, and 7 bases lay outside the gene matches. The CDR3 loop reads CASSSAGTGGDGYTF. DNA for the CDR3: TGTGCCAGCAGTTCCGCCGGGACAGGGGGAGATGGCTACACCTTC.

V usage is TRBV29-1 and J usage is TRBJ2-3; D may be TRBD1 (6 bases). Germline CDR1 is SQVTM and CDR2 is ANQGSEA. The CDR3 consists of 13 residues. The V end was cut by 3 bases, the J end by 0 bases, with 7 bases between. This chain's CDR3 is CSVDQGSTDTQYF. The CDR3 coding sequence is TGCAGCGTTGATCAGGGGAGCACAGATACGCAGTATTTT.

The V call is TRBV7-8, the J call TRBJ1-5, with TRBD1 identical over 7 bases. Germline V gene lookup returns CDR1 SGHVS and CDR2 FQNEAQ. The CDR3 extends over 16 amino acids. Losses at the gene ends were 5 bases for V and 3 bases for J; bases not matched to a gene: 10. CDR3 in amino acids: CASSPRDSSVNQPQHF. For the CDR3, the DNA is TGTGCCAGCAGCCCCCGGGACAGCTCGGTCAATCAGCCCCAGCATTTT. The full variable domain, rest sourced from reference TRBV7-8 and TRBJ1-5, is GAGVSQSPRYKVAKRGQDVALRCDPISGHVSLFWYQQALGQGPEFLTYFQNEAQLDKSGLPSDRFFAERPEGSVSTLKIQRTQQEDSAVYLCASSPRDSSVNQPQHFGDGTRLSIL.

This chain connects TRBV27 to TRBJ1-5; 9 nucleotides agree with TRBD1. The CDR3 length is 14 residues. V shed 10 bases, J shed 2 bases, and the junction held 6 bases outside the gene matches. Germline V gives CDR1 MNHEY, CDR2 SMNVEV (reference sequence). The CDR3 loop is CATKRDRGNQPQHF. The CDR3, as DNA: TGTGCCACCAAGAGGGACAGGGGCAATCAGCCCCAGCATTTT.

The chain employs TRBV2 and TRBJ1-2, with TRBD1 as a possible D gene (6 bases). Germline CDR1 SNHLY, CDR2 FYNNEI. This CDR3 has 15 residues. V lost 5 bases, J lost 0 bases, and 13 bases lay in between. CDR3 region: CASSSGHRANYGYTF. The CDR3 DNA reads TGTGCCAGCAGTTCGGGACATCGAGCTAACTATGGCTACACCTTC.

The chain uses TRBV28 and TRBJ1-4; no clear D gene. CDR1 and CDR2 (germline): MDHEN, SYDVKM. The CDR3 loop spans 15 amino acids. The ends were cut back, 6 bases at V and 2 bases at J, with 13 bases in the middle. The CDR3 DNA follows: TGTGCCAGCAGCCACCCGACGGGTACTAATGAAAAACTGTTTTTT. Its protein is CASSHPTGTNEKLFF.

Only a few counts were recorded for this clone. V and J are TRBV5-6 and TRBJ1-1, with 10 bases lining up with TRBD1. V lost 0 bases to trimming and J lost 5 bases; unmatched junction nucleotides: 4. The CDR3 has 15 amino acids. The germline gives CDR1 SGHDT, CDR2 YYEEEE. The DNA for the CDR3 is TGTGCCAGCAGCTTGGCGGGACAGGGGAGGACTGAAGCTTTCTTT. Translating it yields CASSLAGQGRTEAFF.

The rearrangement links TRBV14 to TRBJ2-2; D might be TRBD1 (5 bases). The CDR3 is 15 amino acids. The germline CDR1 and CDR2 sequences are SGHDN and FVKESK. V was trimmed by 0 bases and J by 4 bases, leaving 9 bases between them. DNA of the CDR3: TGTGCCAGCAGCCAAGATACAGGCCGCACCGGGGAGCTGTTTTTT. It translates to CASSQDTGRTGELFF.

The CDR3 loop is CASRPGGGVTNYGYTF. In nucleotides, the CDR3 is TGTGCCAGCAGACCCGGGGGAGGAGTAACTAACTATGGCTACACCTTC. The V and J genes are TRBV2 and TRBJ1-2; tentatively, D is TRBD1 (5 bases). V gave up 6 bases and J gave up 0 bases, with 17 bases separating them. This CDR3 spans 16 amino acids. Germline CDR1 is SNHLY and CDR2 is FYNNEI.

This clone was detected a few times. V is TRBV14 and J is TRBJ2-7; tentative D call: TRBD2 (5 bases). This CDR3 contains 14 residues. Between the trimmed V and J ends, which lost 4 bases and 0 bases, there was a span of 10 bases. Germline V gene sequence: CDR1 SGHDN, CDR2 FVKESK. In DNA, the CDR3 is TGTGCCAGCAGCCTAAGCGGTACCTCCTACGAGCAGTACTTC. Amino acids: CASSLSGTSYEQYF.